One sample yielded the 9 T cell receptor beta chains listed below, sequenced in a study of beta chain features in type 1 diabetes. All of the isolated RNA was reverse transcribed, so expressed TCRB transcripts were sequenced. Only in-frame clones appear in the TCRdb table, and some are missing; sequencing was by immunoSEQ multiplex PCR. There are 200,000 to 250,000 clones in the sample; about a tenth occur only once, and 1% to 1.5% lies in the top ten. The source material was central memory CD4+ T cells from blood. Receptors were obtained from a young man in good health.

The chain carries TRBV29-1 and TRBJ1-1; unclear D gene. The CDR3 has 11 amino acids. V shed 4 bases and J shed 3 bases, with 6 bases lying between them. Germline V lookup: CDR1 SQVTM, CDR2 ANQGSEA. The CDR3 bases are TGCAGCGTTGTAAGCCACACTGAAGCTTTCTTT. This codes for CSVVSHTEAFF.

This sequence joins TRBV30 and TRBJ2-3, with 9 positions matching TRBD2. Germline V gene sequence: CDR1 GTSNPN, CDR2 SVGIG (reference sequence). V shed 2 bases and J 5 bases; nucleotides not matched to a gene: 8. The CDR3 consists of 15 residues. The DNA for the CDR3 is TGTGCCTGGAGTTCGGGCGGGAGGGCCGTAGATACGCAGTATTTT. The encoded protein is CAWSSGGRAVDTQYF.

This chain links TRBV5-4 with TRBJ2-1, with D tentatively TRBD1 or TRBD2 (5 bases each). CDR3 size: 13 residues. V was pared by 4 bases and J by 7 bases, with 12 bases between. CDR1 is SGHNT and CDR2 is YYREEE in the germline V gene (reference sequence). CDR3 protein: CASSTPEGNEQFF. CDR3 DNA: TGTGCCAGCAGCACACCCGAGGGGAATGAGCAGTTCTTC.

This clone occurred a few times. V is TRBV9 and J is TRBJ2-5; TRBD2 matches at 14 bases. The CDR3 is made up of 16 amino acids. The germline CDR1 and CDR2 sequences are SGDLS and YYNGEE. The ends lost 4 bases at V and 5 bases at J; junction bases unmatched: 7. The DNA of the CDR3 is TGTGCCAGCAGCCGGGGACTAGCGGGAGCGGGGGAGACCCAGTACTTC. Protein sequence: CASSRGLAGAGETQYF. Full variable domain (rest looked up from reference TRBV9 and TRBJ2-5): DSGVTQTPKHLITATGQRVTLRCSPRSGDLSVYWYQQSLDQGLQFLIQYYNGEERAKGNILERFSAQQFPDLHSELNLSSLELGDSALYFCASSRGLAGAGETQYFGPGTRLLVL.

This clone was seen only a few times. V usage is TRBV15 and J usage is TRBJ1-5; no clear D gene. This CDR3 is built from 14 residues. Trimming shortened V by 1 base and J by 4 bases, and 8 bases separated the two germline ends. Germline CDR1 and CDR2: LNHNV and YYDKDF (reference sequence). CDR3: CATSRGEMNQPQHF. The CDR3 DNA reads TGTGCCACCAGCAGAGGAGAGATGAATCAGCCCCAGCATTTT.

The sample holds a few counts of this clone. The chain uses TRBV18 and TRBJ2-3; TRBD2 agrees at 9 bases. V trimming: 3 bases; J trimming: 4 bases; junction bases outside the gene matches: 5. This CDR3 is 15 amino acids long. CDR1 and CDR2 from the germline V gene are KGHSH and LQKENI. CDR3 sequence (DNA): TGTGCCAGCTCACCGGCGGGACTAGCTTCAGATACGCAGTATTTT. This gives the protein CASSPAGLASDTQYF.

This clone occurred a few times. The same CDR3 is also encoded by other DNA sequences in this sample. The rearrangement joins TRBV2 to TRBJ2-7; unclear D gene. The CDR3 covers 10 residues. Germline V gives CDR1 SNHLY, CDR2 FYNNEI. The ends were cut back, 6 bases at V and 2 bases at J, with 2 bases in the middle. The CDR3 loop is CASRAYEQYF. The CDR3 nucleotides read TGTGCCAGCAGGGCCTACGAGCAGTACTTC.

This clone was seen a few times. The chain combines TRBV9 with TRBJ2-3, with D maybe TRBD1 (6 bases). V lost 3 bases to trimming and J lost 0 bases, with 14 bases between them. Germline V gene data show CDR1 as SGDLS and CDR2 as YYNGEE. The CDR3 is 16 amino acids. CDR3 residues: CASSATGTTSTDTQYF. CDR3 DNA: TGTGCCAGCAGCGCCACCGGGACAACTAGCACAGATACGCAGTATTTT.

This clone showed up just a few times. The rearrangement uses TRBV27 and TRBJ1-5, with TRBD1 as a possible D gene (6 bases). Per germline, CDR1 MNHEY and CDR2 SMNVEV (reference sequence). This CDR3 spans 12 amino acids. Trimming pared 8 bases from V and 11 bases from J, leaving 16 bases between. CDR3 sequence reads: CASQGVGGAQHF. For the CDR3, the DNA is TGTGCCAGCCAGGGAGTGGGGGGCGCCCAGCATTTT.